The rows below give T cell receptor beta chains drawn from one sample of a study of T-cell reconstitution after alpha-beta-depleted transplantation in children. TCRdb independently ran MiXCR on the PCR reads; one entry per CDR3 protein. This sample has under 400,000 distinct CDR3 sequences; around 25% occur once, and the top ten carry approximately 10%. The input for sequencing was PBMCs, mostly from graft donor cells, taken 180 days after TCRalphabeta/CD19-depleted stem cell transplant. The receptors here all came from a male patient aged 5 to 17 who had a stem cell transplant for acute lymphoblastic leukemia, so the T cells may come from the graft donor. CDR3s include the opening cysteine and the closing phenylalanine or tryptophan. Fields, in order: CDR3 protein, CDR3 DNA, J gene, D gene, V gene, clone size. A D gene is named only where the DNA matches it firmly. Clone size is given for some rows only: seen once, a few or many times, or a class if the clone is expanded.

CASSSTSGSGDTQYF | TGTGCCAGCAGCTCGACTAGCGGGAGCGGAGATACGCAGTATTTT | TRBJ2-3 | TRBD2 | TRBV12-3/TRBV12-4 | -
CASSTPGLAPYEQYF | TGTGCCAGCAGCACACCGGGACTAGCGCCCTACGAGCAGTACTTC | TRBJ2-7 | TRBD2 | TRBV7-3 | -
CASSVGLAWYNEQFF | TGCGCCAGCAGTGTGGGCCTAGCTTGGTACAATGAGCAGTTCTTC | TRBJ2-1 | - | TRBV10-2 | few
CASSWGGLAGQQETQYF | TGCGCCAGCAGCTGGGGGGGACTAGCGGGACAGCAAGAGACCCAGTACTTC | TRBJ2-5 | TRBD2 | TRBV5-1 | -
CSVTGTSGYEQYF | TGCAGTGTAACCGGGACTAGCGGCTACGAGCAGTACTTC | TRBJ2-7 | TRBD2 | TRBV20-1 | -
CASSTYNGEGQYF | TGTGCCAGCAGTACCTATAACGGGGAGGGGCAGTACTTC | TRBJ2-7 | TRBD2 | TRBV6-1 | few
CSASKGGRTDTQYF | TGCAGTGCTAGTAAAGGGGGTCGCACAGATACGCAGTATTTT | TRBJ2-3 | - | TRBV20-1 | -
CSVVFRPNTEAFF | TGCAGCGTGGTTTTTAGGCCGAACACTGAAGCTTTCTTT | TRBJ1-1 | - | TRBV29-1 | few
CASSTIILAGGPNEQFF | TGTGCCAGCAGCACTATCATACTAGCGGGAGGGCCGAATGAGCAGTTCTTC | TRBJ2-1 | TRBD2 | TRBV7-2 | -
CASSFPRLVGSDEQFF | TGTGCCAGCAGTTTCCCGCGACTAGTCGGCTCGGATGAGCAGTTCTTC | TRBJ2-1 | - | TRBV12-3/TRBV12-4 | -
CSARGSRGPETEAFF | TGCAGTGCTAGAGGCTCCAGGGGGCCAGAAACTGAAGCTTTCTTT | TRBJ1-1 | TRBD1 | TRBV20-1 | few
CASSLTPTRTDTQYF | TGTGCCAGCAGCTTAACGCCGACTCGCACAGATACGCAGTATTTT | TRBJ2-3 | - | TRBV7-3 | few
CASSVREGRFEQYF | TGTGCCAGCAGCGTAAGGGAGGGCCGGTTTGAGCAGTACTTC | TRBJ2-7 | TRBD2 | TRBV9 | -
CSAPPGLVYNEQFF | TGCAGTGCTCCTCCGGGACTGGTCTACAATGAGCAGTTCTTC | TRBJ2-1 | - | TRBV20-1 | -
CASSVWGATGELFF | TGTGCCAGCAGCGTATGGGGGGCGACCGGGGAGCTGTTTTTT | TRBJ2-2 | - | TRBV9 | -
CASSFRGDGNTIYF | TGTGCCAGCAGTTTTCGAGGGGACGGAAACACCATATATTTT | TRBJ1-3 | - | TRBV27 | -
CSAKRSGSAEGNTIYF | TGCAGTGCTAAACGCTCAGGGTCGGCGGAGGGAAACACCATATATTTT | TRBJ1-3 | - | TRBV20-1 | -
CASSLRLAGVLKTTDTQYF | TGTGCCAGCAGTCTCCGACTAGCGGGAGTATTGAAGACCACAGATACGCAGTATTTT | TRBJ2-3 | TRBD2 | TRBV12-3/TRBV12-4 | many
CASSQIGGLEAFF | TGTGCCAGCAGCCAAATCGGGGGGCTTGAAGCTTTCTTT | TRBJ1-1 | - | TRBV4-2 | few
CASSRLAGDTQYF | TGTGCCAGCAGCCGTCTAGCGGGAGATACGCAGTATTTT | TRBJ2-3 | TRBD2 | TRBV7-2 | few
CASSPPGTPRTDTQYF | TGTGCCAGCTCACCACCGGGGACCCCCCGCACAGATACGCAGTATTTT | TRBJ2-3 | - | TRBV18 | -
CASSLSPSGLNNEQFF | TGTGCCAGCAGTTTGTCTCCTAGCGGGCTTAACAATGAGCAGTTCTTC | TRBJ2-1 | TRBD2 | TRBV12-3/TRBV12-4 | few
CATSREGGLAGVASYNEQFF | TGTGCCACCAGCAGAGAGGGGGGACTAGCGGGGGTGGCGTCCTACAATGAGCAGTTCTTC | TRBJ2-1 | TRBD2 | TRBV15 | few
CSVEDRIAIQETQYF | TGCAGCGTTGAAGATCGAATAGCGATCCAAGAGACCCAGTACTTC | TRBJ2-5 | - | TRBV29-1 | -
CAIKRGLAEEQYF | TGTGCCATCAAGAGGGGGTTGGCTGAGGAGCAGTACTTC | TRBJ2-7 | - | TRBV10-3 | many
CASSDPGTSGQNEQYF | TGCGCCAGCAGTGACCCCGGGACTAGCGGTCAGAACGAGCAGTACTTC | TRBJ2-7 | TRBD2 | TRBV10-1 | many
CAISESGGSANIQYF | TGTGCCATCAGTGAGTCCGGCGGGAGTGCAAACATTCAGTACTTC | TRBJ2-4 | TRBD2 | TRBV10-3 | -
CASSHSTTGGSGYTF | TGTGCCAGCAGCCATTCTACGACAGGCGGCAGTGGCTACACCTTC | TRBJ1-2 | - | TRBV16 | few
CASSEYRRTEAFF | TGTGCCAGCAGTGAATATAGGAGAACTGAAGCTTTCTTT | TRBJ1-1 | - | TRBV25-1 | -
CASSVGWAGVTSGANVLTF | TGTGCCAGCAGCGTAGGTTGGGCAGGTGTTACCTCTGGGGCCAACGTCCTGACTTTC | TRBJ2-6 | - | TRBV9 | few
CASSQDMTYRTTDTQYF | TGCGCCAGCAGCCAAGACATGACCTATCGTACCACAGATACGCAGTATTTT | TRBJ2-3 | - | TRBV4-1 | -
CASSLPGLGAYNEQFF | TGTGCCAGCAGCTTGCCGGGACTAGGGGCCTACAATGAGCAGTTCTTC | TRBJ2-1 | TRBD2 | TRBV7-8 | -
CASSEAAPGQFF | TGTGCCAGCAGTGAGGCAGCTCCAGGGCAGTTCTTC | TRBJ2-1 | - | TRBV2 | -
CASSLFWSYEQYF | TGTGCCAGCAGCTTATTCTGGTCCTACGAGCAGTACTTC | TRBJ2-7 | - | TRBV7-9 | few
CASSLGAGNGDTF | TGTGCCAGCAGCTTAGGGGCAGGGAATGGCGACACCTTC | TRBJ1-2 | - | TRBV11-2 | -
CASSWVLVWETQYF | TGCGCCAGCAGTTGGGTACTAGTATGGGAGACCCAGTACTTC | TRBJ2-5 | - | TRBV10-2 | -
CASSPNWLNEQFF | TGTGCCAGCAGCCCCAACTGGTTGAATGAGCAGTTCTTC | TRBJ2-1 | - | TRBV7-9 | -
CATSRDGTGGRNEQFF | TGTGCCACCAGCAGAGATGGGACAGGGGGTAGGAATGAGCAGTTCTTC | TRBJ2-1 | TRBD1 | TRBV15 | few
CASSLASGSWTGELFF | TGCGCCAGCAGCTTGGCTAGCGGGAGTTGGACCGGGGAGCTGTTTTTT | TRBJ2-2 | TRBD2 | TRBV5-1 | few
CASTQVPGRDTQYF | TGTGCCAGCACCCAAGTCCCCGGTCGGGATACGCAGTATTTT | TRBJ2-3 | - | TRBV12-3/TRBV12-4 | -
CASSPTEQETQYF | TGTGCCAGCAGCCCGACAGAGCAAGAGACCCAGTACTTC | TRBJ2-5 | - | TRBV7-8 | few
CATSRGFPDFFSDQSRPVYNEQFF | TGTGCCACCAGCAGAGGCTTCCCGGACTTTTTTTCCGATCAATCGCGACCTGTCTACAATGAGCAGTTCTTC | TRBJ2-1 | - | TRBV15 | -
CSAKAAPYEQYF | TGCAGTGCTAAGGCAGCACCCTACGAGCAGTACTTC | TRBJ2-7 | - | TRBV20-1 | few
CASSEGIYEQYF | TGTGCCAGCAGTGAGGGGATCTACGAGCAGTACTTC | TRBJ2-7 | - | TRBV12-3/TRBV12-4 | few
CASNGGSQETQYF | TGTGCCAGCAACGGCGGGAGCCAAGAGACCCAGTACTTC | TRBJ2-5 | TRBD2 | TRBV12-3/TRBV12-4 | -
CASSLLVAGVYQETQYF | TGCGCCAGCAGCTTGCTGGTAGCGGGGGTGTACCAAGAGACCCAGTACTTC | TRBJ2-5 | TRBD2 | TRBV5-1 | -
CSVVAQGRGGGELFF | TGCAGCGTTGTTGCACAGGGCAGAGGTGGCGGGGAGCTGTTTTTT | TRBJ2-2 | - | TRBV29-1 | -
CASSYIAGGTYEQYF | TGTGCCAGCTCATATATAGCGGGAGGAACCTACGAGCAGTACTTC | TRBJ2-7 | TRBD2 | TRBV18 | few
CSVGAGVEQYF | TGCAGCGTGGGAGCGGGGGTCGAGCAGTACTTC | TRBJ2-7 | TRBD2 | TRBV29-1 | few
CSAPFVGGNTIYF | TGCAGTGCTCCGTTCGTGGGAGGAAACACCATATATTTT | TRBJ1-3 | - | TRBV20-1 | few
CASSLAGTSHGSYNEQFF | TGTGCCAGCAGCTTGGCAGGGACTAGCCACGGTTCTTACAATGAGCAGTTCTTC | TRBJ2-1 | TRBD2 | TRBV5-5 | -
CASSKGGQWNSPLHF | TGTGCCAGCAGCAAGGGGGGACAATGGAATTCACCCCTCCACTTT | TRBJ1-6 | - | TRBV7-9 | few
CASSPGLAGGPYTDTQYF | TGTGCCAGCAGCCCGGGACTAGCGGGAGGGCCTTACACAGATACGCAGTATTTT | TRBJ2-3 | TRBD2 | TRBV4-2 | few